One T cell receptor (beta chain) is described in this entry. Assay: immunoSEQ multiplex PCR; the TCRdb copy retains only in-frame clones and omits some. The sample lists over 5,500 clones, roughly 74% occurring once. This sample was included in a study of T cell repertoires in MIS-A myocarditis. The source material was interventricular septum heart tissue obtained at autopsy. The TCR comes from a man aged 18 to 29 with fulminant myocarditis from multisystem inflammatory syndrome in adults (MIS-A) after COVID-19.

As DNA, the CDR3 is TGTGCCAGCAGTGAAGCGCTTCGAGCCTACGAGCAGTACTTC. Residues: CASSEALRAYEQYF. The rearrangement joins TRBV6-1 to TRBJ2-7; D is ambiguous. The V end was cut by 0 bases, the J end by 2 bases, with 8 bases between. This CDR3 comprises 14 residues. The germline gives CDR1 MNHNS, CDR2 SASEGT.